These 32 T cell receptor beta chains came from one sample sequenced in a study of Graves' ophthalmopathy and Graves' hyperthyroidism. RNA transcripts were the template, and TCR beta CDR3 regions were amplified from them. Following a first-round RT-PCR that used HTBI primers, a second-round multiplex PCR was carried out. TCRdb analysed the multiplex PCR reads with MiXCR anew, one entry per CDR3 protein. This sample has 230,000 or so distinct CDR3 sequences, with 40% to 50% found just once. Sequenced material: peripheral blood. Source of these receptors: an adult man with Graves' ophthalmopathy.

This clonotype was counted only a few times. The chain has TRBV9 and TRBJ1-2; TRBD1 matches 7 bases. Germline V gene data show CDR1 as SGDLS and CDR2 as YYNGEE. J was trimmed by 2 bases and V by 3 bases; bases with no gene match: 1. The CDR3 loop spans 13 amino acids. CDR3 DNA sequence: TGTGCCAGCAGCGGGGGACAGAACTATGGCTACACCTTC. Translated: CASSGGQNYGYTF.

This clonotype was recorded at least ten times. The rearrangement joins TRBV5-8 to TRBJ2-5, with a possible D match to TRBD2 (6 bases). The CDR3 totals 11 residues. The germline gives CDR1 SGHTS, CDR2 YDEGEE. Trimming removed 7 bases from V and 4 bases from J, with 8 bases in between. The CDR3 DNA is TGTGCCAGCGGTAGCGGAGAGACCCAGTACTTC. Translating it yields CASGSGETQYF.

This rearrangement joins TRBV20-1 to TRBJ1-4, with D possibly TRBD1 on 6 matching bases. From germline, CDR1 is DFQATT and CDR2 SNEGSKA (reference sequence). Trimming cost V 6 bases and J 7 bases, with 15 bases left between them. This CDR3 contains 13 residues. The CDR3, as DNA: TGCAGTGCGAGGGTGGGGGCAGGTGAAAAACTGTTTTTT. Protein product: CSARVGAGEKLFF.

This clonotype was found a few times. The V call is TRBV9, the J call TRBJ2-5; D may be TRBD1 (6 bases). Trimming took 0 bases from V and 9 from J, leaving 18 bases between them. Looked up from germline, CDR1 is SGDLS and CDR2 is YYNGEE. This CDR3 comprises 15 residues. CDR3 amino acids: CASSVEAGTPLAQYF. CDR3 nucleotides: TGTGCCAGCAGCGTAGAAGCCGGGACACCTCTCGCCCAGTACTTC.

In DNA, the CDR3 is TGCAGTGCTGGCACGACTAGCGGGGGCCGGCAGTACTTC. It specifies CSAGTTSGGRQYF. The chain uses TRBV20-1 and TRBJ2-7; 12 nucleotides match TRBD2. Germline loops: CDR1 DFQATT, CDR2 SNEGSKA (reference sequence). This CDR3 is 13 amino acids long. The ends lost 5 bases at V and 9 bases at J; junction bases unmatched: 8.

The V gene is TRBV27, the J gene TRBJ1-2; D gene ambiguous. The V end lost 0 bases, the J end lost 0 bases, and 8 bases lay between the germline ends. This CDR3 contains 15 residues. Germline values: CDR1 MNHEY, CDR2 SMNVEV (reference sequence). DNA for the CDR3: TGTGCCAGCAGTTTATCGGGCAGGTCTAACTATGGCTACACCTTC. Translation gives CASSLSGRSNYGYTF.

The V gene is TRBV12-3 or TRBV12-4, the J gene TRBJ1-5; D is ambiguous. The CDR3 covers 12 residues. The V gene lost 4 bases and the J gene lost 6 bases, with 7 bases spanning the gap. The CDR3 reads CASSSFTQPQHF. CDR3 bases: TGTGCCAGCAGTTCGTTCACTCAGCCCCAGCATTTT.

Points on this clonotype: It is likely a read error, because the conserved phenylalanine at the end of the CDR3 is missing. V is TRBV29-1 and J is TRBJ1-1; 12 bases are shared with TRBD1. Losses at the gene ends were 2 bases for V and 6 bases for J; bases not matched to a gene: 16. The CDR3 has 18 residues. Germline CDR1 reads SQVTM; CDR2 reads ANQGSEA. The CDR3 sequence is CSVERPKGTGGRAAEAFL. The CDR3 DNA sequence: TGCAGCGTTGAACGCCCTAAAGGGACAGGGGGCAGAGCAGCTGAAGCTTTCCTT.

The table lists this clonotype with many counts. The rearrangement uses TRBV10-3 and TRBJ1-2, with D uncertain. Germline V gene data show CDR1 as ENHRY and CDR2 as SYGVKD. The CDR3 runs 16 residues. V gave up 2 bases and J gave up 4 bases, with 17 bases separating them. The CDR3 reads CAISEGLEKVPYGYTF. The DNA for the CDR3 is TGTGCCATCAGTGAGGGATTGGAAAAGGTCCCCTATGGCTACACCTTC.

This clonotype was seen many times. The genes are TRBV15 and TRBJ1-1; D is unresolved. Trimming removed 0 bases at V and 1 base at J, with 3 bases between. Germline V lookup: CDR1 LNHNV, CDR2 YYDKDF (reference sequence). The CDR3 covers 13 residues. CDR3 sequence reads: CATSREGNTEAFF. The CDR3 DNA sequence: TGTGCCACCAGCAGAGAAGGGAACACTGAAGCTTTCTTT.

The rearrangement joins TRBV24-1 to TRBJ2-2; TRBD1 aligns across 7 bases. The CDR3 contains 16 residues. V lost 0 bases to trimming and J lost 1 base; unmatched junction nucleotides: 1. Germline V gene sequence: CDR1 KGHDR, CDR2 SFDVKD. This CDR3 reads CATSDLGTVNTGELFF. The DNA of the CDR3 is TGTGCCACCAGTGATTTGGGGACAGTGAACACCGGGGAGCTGTTTTTT.

This sequence joins TRBV9 and TRBJ1-1; no definite D call. This CDR3 is 13 amino acids long. Germline values: CDR1 SGDLS, CDR2 YYNGEE. With 1 base removed from V and 4 bases from J, the gap between germline ends came to 8 bases. The CDR3 sequence: CASSVSVGTEAFF. For the CDR3, the DNA is TGTGCCAGCAGCGTATCGGTGGGCACTGAAGCTTTCTTT.

The rearrangement links TRBV3-1 to TRBJ1-1, with TRBD1 identical over 7 bases. Germline V lookup: CDR1 LGHDT, CDR2 YNNKEL (reference sequence). This CDR3 is 14 amino acids long. Trimming removed 4 bases from V and 6 bases from J; junction bases left unmatched: 8. CDR3 residues: CASSPTGVGAEAFF. The CDR3 bases are TGTGCCAGCAGCCCAACAGGGGTTGGGGCTGAAGCTTTCTTT.

The chain joins TRBV5-1 to TRBJ1-1, with TRBD1 identical over 7 bases. Germline assignment: CDR1 SGHRS and CDR2 YFSETQ. The CDR3 covers 15 residues. Trimming took 4 bases from V and 4 from J; bases not matched to a gene: 10. The CDR3 region has the DNA TGCGCCAGCAGCCCAAGCGTACAGGGGCTCACTGAAGCTTTCTTT. Its protein is CASSPSVQGLTEAFF.

The V call is TRBV4-1, the J call TRBJ1-2, with 7 bases lining up with TRBD1. Germline trimming cut 3 bases from V and 2 bases from J; bases unmatched to any gene: 6. There are 15 residues in the CDR3. The germline V gene has CDR1 MGHRA and CDR2 YSYEKL. DNA of the CDR3: TGCGCCAGCAGCCACACGGGGGGACAGAACTATGGCTACACCTTC. Its translation: CASSHTGGQNYGYTF.

CDR3 DNA: TGTGCCATCAGTTCAGGGAACAATTCACCCCTCCACTTT. Translation: CAISSGNNSPLHF. V and J are TRBV10-3 and TRBJ1-6; tentatively, D is TRBD1 (5 bases). Trimming left V 5 bases short and J 7 bases short, with 9 bases between. The CDR3 is 13 residues long. Germline V lookup: CDR1 ENHRY, CDR2 SYGVKD.

J is TRBJ1-2 and V is TRBV5-1; a weak D match, TRBD1 (6 bases). The V gene lost 0 bases and the J gene lost 4 bases, with 10 bases spanning the gap. The CDR3 is 14 residues long. CDR1 is SGHRS, CDR2 YFSETQ, per germline. The CDR3 protein is CASSLGQEIYGYTF. CDR3 sequence (DNA): TGCGCCAGCAGCTTGGGACAGGAAATCTATGGCTACACCTTC.

A single count supports this clonotype. This chain links TRBV19 with TRBJ1-5; the match to TRBD1 covers 8 bases. Germline V gene lookup returns CDR1 LNHDA and CDR2 SQIVND (reference sequence). The CDR3 is 17 amino acids. The V gene end was trimmed by 4 bases and the J gene end by 3 bases; junction bases not matched to a gene: 11. The CDR3 DNA sequence: TGTGCCAGTAGTAGGATGGCAGGGGGCACGGCCAATCAGCCCCAGCATTTT. Residues: CASSRMAGGTANQPQHF.

The chain has TRBV29-1 and TRBJ1-1; TRBD1 agrees at 7 bases. Per germline, CDR1 SQVTM and CDR2 ANQGSEA. The CDR3 sequence is 10 residues long. V lost 4 bases and J lost 12; bases outside the gene matches: 5. CDR3 loop: CSVGGTASFF. Written as DNA, the CDR3 is TGCAGCGTTGGGGGGACAGCCTCTTTCTTT. Drawing the rest from reference TRBV29-1 and TRBJ1-1, the complete variable domain is SAVISQKPSRDICQRGTSLTIQCQVDSQVTMMFWYRQQPGQSLTLIATANQGSEATYESGFVIDKFPISRPNLTFSTLTVSNMSPEDSSIYLCSVGGTASFFGQGTRLTVV.

This clonotype was seen a few times. The chain links TRBV7-9 to TRBJ1-6; no reliable D call. The germline V and J ends were trimmed by 5 bases and 5 bases, with 4 bases remaining between them. CDR3 size: 12 residues. Germline V gene sequence: CDR1 SEHNR, CDR2 FQNEAQ (reference sequence). This CDR3 reads CASSPNNSPLHF. In nucleotides, the CDR3 is TGTGCCAGCAGCCCTAATAATTCACCCCTCCACTTT. Full variable domain (missing parts from reference TRBV7-9 and TRBJ1-6): DTGVSQNPRHKITKRGQNVTFRCDPISEHNRLYWYRQTLGQGPEFLTYFQNEAQLEKSRLLSDRFSAERPKGSFSTLEIQRTEQGDSAMYLCASSPNNSPLHFGNGTRLTVT.

The chain has TRBV7-2 and TRBJ2-2, with unresolved D. Per the germline V gene, CDR1 is SGHTA and CDR2 is FQGNSA. This CDR3 is built from 10 residues. The V and J ends lost 5 bases and 9 bases respectively, with 4 bases between them. This CDR3 reads CASSARELFF. The CDR3 DNA is TGTGCCAGCAGCGCCCGGGAGCTGTTTTTT.

This clonotype was counted many times. The chain combines TRBV2 with TRBJ1-2; D remains ambiguous. This CDR3 is built from 10 residues. Trimming left V 8 bases short and J 2 bases short, with 3 bases between. The V gene's germline CDR1 is SNHLY and CDR2 FYNNEI. CDR3 nucleotide sequence: TGTGCCAGCCAGAACTATGGCTACACCTTC. Its translation: CASQNYGYTF.

The gene calls are TRBV20-1 and TRBJ2-5; 9 nucleotides line up with TRBD1. The CDR3 is 15 residues long. V gave up 2 bases and J gave up 4 bases; unmatched junction bases: 8. Looked up from germline, CDR1 is DFQATT and CDR2 is SNEGSKA (reference sequence). The CDR3 spells CSARTPRDRVETQYF. CDR3 nucleotides: TGCAGTGCTAGAACGCCCCGGGACAGGGTAGAGACCCAGTACTTC.

The V gene is TRBV29-1, the J gene TRBJ2-7, with 12 positions matching TRBD2. J gave up 0 bases and V 8 bases, and 14 bases lay outside the gene matches. This CDR3 has 17 residues. Germline V CDR1 and CDR2: SQVTM, ANQGSEA. The CDR3 reads CSLVLAGGSLSSYEQYF. CDR3 coding DNA: TGCAGCCTTGTCCTAGCGGGGGGGTCCTTAAGCTCCTACGAGCAGTACTTC.

This clonotype was recorded at least ten times. V is TRBV2 and J is TRBJ2-7; tentative D call: TRBD1 (5 bases). Per the germline V gene, CDR1 is SNHLY and CDR2 is FYNNEI. This CDR3 is 13 amino acids long. Trimming took off 7 bases at V and 6 bases at J, with 16 bases between the two ends. The CDR3 coding sequence is TGTGCCAGCACTCTCGACCTGGGGCGCGAGCAGTACTTC. Translating gives CASTLDLGREQYF.

The V gene is TRBV7-2, the J gene TRBJ1-2; maybe TRBD1 (5 bases). Germline-derived CDR1 and CDR2 are SGHTA and FQGNSA. CDR3 size: 13 residues. V was clipped by 3 bases and J by 8 bases, with 13 bases between them. CDR3 nucleotides: TGTGCCAGCAGCTTTACTCCGGGGGTCGGCTACACCTTC. Translation: CASSFTPGVGYTF.

This rearrangement joins TRBV5-1 to TRBJ1-1; the D gene is possibly TRBD1 (6 bases). Per germline, CDR1 SGHRS and CDR2 YFSETQ. The CDR3 is 13 residues long. V lost 3 bases and J 10 bases, leaving 16 bases between the germline ends. For the CDR3, the DNA is TGCGCCAGCAGCTCAATGACAGGCTATGTAGCTTTCTTT. Translated: CASSSMTGYVAFF.

The V call is TRBV28, the J call TRBJ1-4; D might be TRBD1 (5 bases). CDR3 length: 14 residues. Germline V lookup: CDR1 MDHEN, CDR2 SYDVKM. Trimming pared 3 bases from V and 2 bases from J, leaving 7 bases between. The CDR3 is CASSFGTTNEKLFF. As DNA, the CDR3 is TGTGCCAGCAGTTTCGGGACTACTAATGAAAAACTGTTTTTT.

This clonotype was counted between two and nine times. The V call is TRBV7-2, the J call TRBJ1-5, with D maybe TRBD1 (6 bases). V was shortened by 5 bases and J by 3 bases, with 11 bases between the two germline ends. Germline-derived CDR1 and CDR2 are SGHTA and FQGNSA. The CDR3 consists of 14 residues. The CDR3 DNA sequence: TGTGCCAGCAGCGTGGACAGACTCAATCAGCCCCAGCATTTT. Translating it yields CASSVDRLNQPQHF.

This clonotype was seen only a few times. This rearrangement joins TRBV10-3 to TRBJ2-7; a weak D match, TRBD2 (5 bases). There are 14 residues in the CDR3. Germline V gene data show CDR1 as ENHRY and CDR2 as SYGVKD. V lost 6 bases and J 2 bases, leaving 14 bases between the germline ends. The CDR3 bases are TGTGCCATCAGCCCGGGTGACGGGACCTACGAGCAGTACTTC. Its protein product is CAISPGDGTYEQYF.

The rearrangement uses TRBV7-2 and TRBJ2-7; 10 bases align to TRBD1. Germline V gene sequence: CDR1 SGHTA, CDR2 FQGNSA. This CDR3 contains 14 residues. The J segment lost 5 bases and the V segment lost 1 base, leaving 2 bases of the junction unmatched. CDR3 nucleotide sequence: TGTGCCAGCAGCTTAGTGACAGGGGGCAACGAGCAGTACTTC. This sequence encodes CASSLVTGGNEQYF.

In its sample, this clonotype was seen a few times. The chain combines TRBV24-1 with TRBJ1-5; D remains ambiguous. Per germline, CDR1 KGHDR and CDR2 SFDVKD. Trimming took 3 bases from V and 4 from J, leaving 6 bases between them. The CDR3 contains 13 residues. CDR3 nucleotides: TGTGCCACCAGTGATAATAGTAATCAGCCCCAGCATTTT. It yields the protein CATSDNSNQPQHF.